Listed below are T cell receptor beta chains from one sample, sequenced in a study of blood T cell repertoires in COVID-19. Profiling relied on immunoSEQ multiplex PCR, and the TCRdb table lists in-frame clones only, not all of them. Here the sample spans around 100,000 clones, about 80% being singletons. Sample: peripheral blood. The receptors were gathered from a human donor in a cohort sampled during active or convalescent COVID-19. CDR3s include the opening cysteine and the closing phenylalanine or tryptophan. Each record gives: V gene, J gene, clone size, D gene, CDR3 DNA, CDR3 protein. A D gene is named only where the DNA matches it firmly. Clone size appears in some rows only: once, few, many, or a class for an expanded clone.

>TRBV28|TRBJ1-6|.|.
TGTGCCAGCAGTTTATACAGCTTCTTTAATTCACCCCTCCACTTT
CASSLYSFFNSPLHF
>TRBV6-5|TRBJ1-6|few|.
TGTGCCAGCAGTTATGGGCAGGCTAATTCACCCCTCCACTTT
CASSYGQANSPLHF
>TRBV7-6|TRBJ1-3|.|.
TGTGCCAGCAGCCGACTGAGGGGGTTAGCTGGAAACACCATATATTTT
CASSRLRGLAGNTIYF
>TRBV15|TRBJ2-1|once|TRBD1
TGTGCCACCAGCAGAGAACAGGGGGGCTACAATGAGCAGTTCTTC
CATSREQGGYNEQFF
>TRBV4-1|TRBJ2-7|few|TRBD1
TGCGCCAGCAGCCACACGCTCGGGGACAGCTACTACGAGCAGTACTTC
CASSHTLGDSYYEQYF
>TRBV7-9|TRBJ1-2|.|.
TGTGCCAGCAGCCCCCGGGGAGGTCTAGACTATGGCTACACCTTC
CASSPRGGLDYGYTF
>TRBV13|TRBJ2-5|.|TRBD1
TGTGCCAGCAGCACCGGGACAGAGCAAGAGACCCAGTACTTC
CASSTGTEQETQYF
>TRBV11-3|TRBJ1-2|once|.
TGTGCCAGCAGCTTAGGGCACAGGGAATCTAGCGGCTACACCTTC
CASSLGHRESSGYTF
>TRBV11-3|TRBJ1-1|.|.
TGTGCCAGCAGCTTAAGCGGGGACACTGAAGCTTTCTTT
CASSLSGDTEAFF
>TRBV2|TRBJ2-5|.|TRBD2
TGTGCCAGCAGTGTTTTTAGCGGGGGCCCAATACAAGAGACCCAGTACTTC
CASSVFSGGPIQETQYF
>TRBV7-9|TRBJ1-2|.|.
TGTGCCAGCAGCTTCTCTAGCGTCTACACCTTC
CASSFSSVYTF
>TRBV5-4|TRBJ1-4|once|.
TGTGCCAGCAGCTTGGAAGGAGGGAGGCAAAAACTGTTTTTT
CASSLEGGRQKLFF
>TRBV4-1|TRBJ2-5|.|TRBD1
TGCGCCAGCAGCATACAGGGGCAGGGGACCCAGTACTTC
CASSIQGQGTQYF
>TRBV2|TRBJ2-1|.|TRBD1
TGTGCCAGCAAGGGACAGAGCTCCTACAATGAGCAGTTCTTC
CASKGQSSYNEQFF
>TRBV10-1|TRBJ2-1|.|.
TGCGCCAGCAGTGAGTCTCTTGGACTGGACGTCGATGAGCAGTTCTTC
CASSESLGLDVDEQFF
>TRBV21-1|TRBJ1-5|few|.
TGTGCCAGCAACCCGACAGGGAGTAGCAATCAGCCCCAGCATTTT
CASNPTGSSNQPQHF
>TRBV19|TRBJ2-4|.|.
TGTGCCAGTAGTATAGGGGTTCGGGACATTCAGTACTTC
CASSIGVRDIQYF
>TRBV5-5|TRBJ1-2|.|TRBD1
TGTGCCAGCAGCAAGGACAGGCCAAGACTCTATGGCTACACCTTC
CASSKDRPRLYGYTF
>TRBV11-3|TRBJ2-7|once|.
TGTGCCAGCAGCTTAGATTTTCTTGCGGGACGGGAGCAGTACTTC
CASSLDFLAGREQYF
>TRBV6-6|TRBJ1-1|.|TRBD1
TGTGCCAGCAGCCGAAAGACAGGGGTGAGTCCTGAAGCTTTCTTT
CASSRKTGVSPEAFF
>TRBV2|TRBJ2-5|.|TRBD2
TGTGCCAGCAGTAAGGCCGGGGGGGGCTCCCGGGAGACCCAGTACTTC
CASSKAGGGSRETQYF
>TRBV30|TRBJ2-7|once|.
TGTGCCTGGAGCCCCGGAGGCTACGAGCAGTACTTC
CAWSPGGYEQYF
>TRBV7-2|TRBJ1-1|.|TRBD1
TGTGCCAGCAGCTTAGGGGGGACAGGGATGAGGAACACTGAAGCTTTCTTT
CASSLGGTGMRNTEAFF
>TRBV7-9|TRBJ2-7|few|TRBD2
TGTGCCAGCAGTATAAGCGGGGGGTCGCTCGAGCAGTACTTC
CASSISGGSLEQYF
>TRBV18|TRBJ2-2|once|.
TGTGCCAGCTCACCCCAGGGGGGATTCAGCGGGGAGCTGTTTTTT
CASSPQGGFSGELFF
>TRBV19|TRBJ2-1|once|.
TGTGCCAGTCGCGCTGTGGATGAGCAGTTCTTC
CASRAVDEQFF
>TRBV2|TRBJ1-4|.|.
TGTGCCAGCAGCCACGCCATTGGACAGCCAAATAATGAAAAACTGTTTTTT
CASSHAIGQPNNEKLFF
>TRBV7-3|TRBJ2-2|.|TRBD1
TGTGCCAGCAGTTTAGACAGGGTGATCGGGGAGCTGTTTTTT
CASSLDRVIGELFF
>TRBV2|TRBJ2-1|.|TRBD1
TGTGCCAGCAGAGCCGTCGGGACAGATGAGCAGTTCTTC
CASRAVGTDEQFF
>TRBV6-5|TRBJ2-7|few|.
TGTGCCAGCAGTACAGGGACCACAATCTCCTACGAGCAGTACTTC
CASSTGTTISYEQYF
>TRBV2|TRBJ1-5|.|TRBD1
TGTGCCAGCATCCAGGGGGTCAATCAGCCCCAGCATTTT
CASIQGVNQPQHF
>TRBV3-1/TRBV3-2|TRBJ2-2|once|TRBD2
TGTGCCAGCAGCCCGCGACTAGCGGGGGGCCGGGACACCGGGGAGCTGTTTTTT
CASSPRLAGGRDTGELFF
>TRBV15|TRBJ2-5|.|TRBD2
TGTGCCACCAGCTTCCAGGCTAGCGGGGGGCGCCACCAAGAGACCCAGTACTTC
CATSFQASGGRHQETQYF
>TRBV6-6|TRBJ2-4|.|TRBD1
TGTGCCAGCAGCCCCTTGGACAGGGCGGACATTCAGTACTTC
CASSPLDRADIQYF
>TRBV28|TRBJ2-2|.|.
TGTGCCAGCAGATCTATTTATACAATGTCTAGCGGGGAGCTGTTTTTT
CASRSIYTMSSGELFF
>TRBV2|TRBJ1-1|.|.
TGTGCCAGCAGTGAAGTAACTGAAGCTTTCTTT
CASSEVTEAFF
>TRBV5-4|TRBJ2-1|.|.
TGTGCCAGCAAACCCACACCTCAGGGAGAGCAGTTCTTC
CASKPTPQGEQFF
>TRBV2|TRBJ2-5|few|.
TGTGCCAGCAGTGAAGGGCCGCATAAGACCCAGTACTTC
CASSEGPHKTQYF